Shown below are 5 T cell receptor beta chains from a single sample sequenced in a study of T cells in Graves' hyperthyroidism and ophthalmopathy. TCR beta CDR3 regions were amplified from RNA. Using the HTBI primer set, a first-round RT-PCR was run on the TCR CDR3. One entry per CDR3 protein, called by TCRdb with MiXCR from the multiplex PCR reads. The sample records about 840,000 distinct CDR3 sequences, approximately 40% being singletons. The sample consisted of blood. These receptor sequences come from a man younger than 35 with Graves' hyperthyroidism.

The chain combines TRBV9 with TRBJ2-5; D possibly matches TRBD1 or TRBD2 (6 bases each). Germline loops: CDR1 SGDLS, CDR2 YYNGEE. This CDR3 spans 15 amino acids. V was cut by 5 bases and J by 5 bases, with 19 bases left in between. CDR3 sequence: CASSFLLGGGETQYF. CDR3 sequence (DNA): TGTGCCAGCAGTTTCCTCCTCGGGGGCGGGGAGACCCAGTACTTC.

The rearrangement uses TRBV10-3 and TRBJ2-3, with TRBD1 identical over 7 bases. CDR1 and CDR2 (germline): ENHRY, SYGVKD. The CDR3 consists of 15 residues. Trimming took 0 bases from V and 4 from J; bases not matched to a gene: 4. In DNA form, the CDR3 reads TGTGCCATCAGTGAGTCGACAGGGCGTTCAGATACGCAGTATTTT. It is translated as CAISESTGRSDTQYF.

CDR3: CASSQEEGANQPQYF. DNA for the CDR3: TGCGCCAGCAGCCAAGAGGAGGGGGCGAACCAGCCCCAGTACTTC. The chain couples TRBV4-3 to TRBJ2-5; D may be TRBD1 (7 bases). The germline CDR1 and CDR2 sequences are LGHNA and YSLEER. CDR3 length: 15 amino acids. V lost 0 bases, J lost 9 bases, and 17 bases lay in between.

The rearrangement joins TRBV4-1 to TRBJ1-2; D is ambiguous. This CDR3 has 14 residues. The V gene lost 0 bases and the J gene lost 10 bases, with 15 bases spanning the gap. Germline V gene sequence: CDR1 MGHRA, CDR2 YSYEKL. The CDR3 bases are TGCGCCAGCAGCCAAGATAGGGTTCTCGATGACTACACCTTC. Its protein product is CASSQDRVLDDYTF.

This chain joins TRBV10-3 and TRBJ1-2; D is perhaps TRBD1 (5 bases). Trimming cost V 10 bases and J 4 bases, with 22 bases left between them. Germline V gene sequence: CDR1 ENHRY, CDR2 SYGVKD. The CDR3 runs 15 residues. Written as DNA, the CDR3 is TGTGCCAGCACCGCCGGGGGGGGACGAGGCTATGGCTACACCTTC. Its translation: CASTAGGGRGYGYTF.